This TCR beta chain was recorded in a study of naive and memory T cell subsets. Broader study findings: Gini index rose across naive, CM, EM and EMRA in CD4 and CD8. Over 95% of naive TCR sequences appeared only once after error correction, unlike memory subsets.

Both TRBC1 and TRBC2 were covered by a beta constant-region primer of two equimolar oligonucleotides. Four rounds of PCR amplified the ligated cDNA using nested alpha and beta constant-region primers plus SP2. The cDNA 3' end received a ligated single-stranded oligonucleotide carrying the SP2 primer and a 12-nucleotide UMI. TCRdb independently ran MiXCR on the UMI-ligation and nested PCR reads; one entry per CDR3 protein. In the table there are some 80,000 distinct CDR3 sequences, around 9% of which are singletons. The table lists this clonotype with a few counts. The antigen remains undetermined. From the second PCR step, alpha and beta chains were amplified apart. Germline lookup yields CDR1 MNHEY and CDR2 SMNVEV (reference sequence). The CDR3 runs 14 residues. Trimming at V came to 10 bases and at J to 12 bases, leaving 17 bases not matched to a gene.

The TCR sequence derives from a human donor in good health. The rearrangement uses TRBV27 and TRBJ2-1; 8 bases align to TRBD2. The specimen was naive CD8+ T cells from blood. CDR3 bases: TGTGCCACCGCCAGAGCGGGAGCTCCCGAAGGGCAGTTCTTC. This translates into CATARAGAPEGQFF.